The clone carrying this TCR beta chain was seen more than once but under ten times. The entry originates in a study of response to subunit inactivated influenza vaccine. The CDR3 is made up of 12 amino acids. TCRdb ran MiXCR on the RT-PCR reads and lists one entry per CDR3 protein. This sample has around 600,000 distinct CDR3 sequences, with about 11% found just once. These data were also reused for a study on T cells expressing NK-cell markers. That investigation notes: In generating TCR beta cDNA, 5'RACE template switching with UMIs was used. Sequencing covered eight donors, seven HCMV-seropositive and one seronegative. The sorts in several experiments were restricted to alpha-beta TCR T cells by an anti-gamma-delta TCR antibody. In 5 to 7 donors, dominant NKG2C+ clonotypes were roughly 1.0-7.5% of CD8+ T cells. The CD3+CD56-NKG2C+ fraction was also led by these clonotypes in a handful of donors.

V and J are TRBV21-1 and TRBJ2-5; the table's D call of TRBD1 was not tested on the DNA. TRBV21-1 represents a pseudogene. The sequence was collected from a man aged 45 to 65 who received an inactivated influenza vaccine. The sequences come from PBMCs from blood, collected on the day of vaccination. The DNA of the CDR3 is TGTGCCAGCAGCAGTGACTTACTTGGGGGATACTTC. Protein sequence: CASSSDLLGGYF.